This T cell receptor beta chain was profiled in a study of CD8+ T cells in alopecia areata. Treatment noted: oral pan-JAK inhibitor, 5-10 mg twice daily. On this clone itself: The same CDR3 is also encoded by other DNA sequences in this sample.

The germline V and J ends were trimmed by 3 bases and 4 bases, with 3 bases remaining between them. The CDR3 consists of 11 residues. CDR1 is LNHDA and CDR2 is SQIVND in the germline V gene (reference sequence). Sequencing templates came from extracted RNA that was reverse transcribed into cDNA. Assay: immunoSEQ multiplex PCR; the TCRdb copy retains only in-frame clones and omits some. The sample shows fewer than 150,000 clones, 75% to 85% of them seen only once. The material was CD8+ T cells sorted from blood, obtained at week 4, from a patient treated with tofacitinib. The gene calls are TRBV19 and TRBJ1-1; no definite D call. This TCR came from a human donor with alopecia areata. The CDR3 is CASSIVTEAFF. The CDR3 DNA is TGTGCCAGTAGTATCGTCACTGAAGCTTTCTTT.